This T cell receptor beta chain was documented in a study of blood T cell repertoires in COVID-19. Trimming cost V 5 bases and J 3 bases, with 9 bases left between them. This CDR3 has 14 residues. Germline CDR1 is SGHKS and CDR2 is YYEKEE (reference sequence). Methods used by the authors: Estimation of nucleated cell counts was performed using reference gene primer amplification. Here immunoSEQ multiplex PCR was the method, and the copy in TCRdb shows in-frame clones only, minus some. That table furnishes V, J and clone size, whereas the DNA furnished D and trimming. Seen here are 150,000 or so clones, around nine tenths observed once, and the top ten hold approximately 2.5%.

This chain joins TRBV5-5 and TRBJ1-6; possible D gene TRBD1, 6 bases. Sequenced input: peripheral blood. This receptor was taken from a human donor in a cohort sampled during active COVID-19. CDR3 loop: CASRGDIYNSPLHF. The CDR3 DNA reads TGTGCCAGCAGAGGGGACATCTATAATTCACCCCTCCACTTT.